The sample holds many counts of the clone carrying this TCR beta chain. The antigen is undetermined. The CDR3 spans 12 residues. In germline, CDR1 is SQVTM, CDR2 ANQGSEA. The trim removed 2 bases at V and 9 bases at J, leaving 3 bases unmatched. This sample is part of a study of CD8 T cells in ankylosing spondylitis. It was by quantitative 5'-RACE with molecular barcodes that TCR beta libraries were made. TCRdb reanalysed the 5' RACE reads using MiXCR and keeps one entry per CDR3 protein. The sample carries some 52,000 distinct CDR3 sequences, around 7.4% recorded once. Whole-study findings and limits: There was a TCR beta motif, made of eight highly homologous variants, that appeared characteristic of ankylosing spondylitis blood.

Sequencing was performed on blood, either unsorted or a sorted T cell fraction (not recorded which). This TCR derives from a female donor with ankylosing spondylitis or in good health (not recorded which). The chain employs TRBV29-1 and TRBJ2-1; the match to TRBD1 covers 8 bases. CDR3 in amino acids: CSVEQGAGEQFF. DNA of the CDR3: TGCAGCGTTGAACAGGGGGCAGGTGAGCAGTTCTTC.